What follows are 27 T cell receptor beta chains derived from one specimen sequenced in a study of human T cells and chemical hapten exposure. TCRdb processed the RACE reads anew with MiXCR; each CDR3 protein has one entry. The sample lists 200,000 to 300,000 distinct CDR3 sequences, about 8.6% occurring once. Indicated time point: pre-sensitization, week 0. Treatment meaning: therapeutic diphenylcyclopropenone sensitization with weekly scalp DPC. The starting material was whole blood, obtained in connection with sensitization to the hapten diphenylcyclopropenone (DPC). These receptors came from a woman aged 40 to 50 with alopecia areata. Some clones in this sample may be carry-over from other donors' samples.

This clonotype showed up just a few times. The chain is built from TRBV5-1 and TRBJ2-3; 7 bases match TRBD1. The CDR3 spans 14 residues. Trimming removed 5 bases from V and 0 bases from J; junction bases left unmatched: 3. Germline V CDR1 and CDR2: SGHRS, YFSETQ. Here the CDR3 DNA reads TGCGCCAGCAGAGGACAGGCAAGCACAGATACGCAGTATTTT. Its protein product is CASRGQASTDTQYF.

The chain uses TRBV20-1 and TRBJ2-1, with 10 bases fitting TRBD1. V trimming: 1 base; J trimming: 1 base; junction bases outside the gene matches: 7. From germline, CDR1 is DFQATT and CDR2 SNEGSKA (reference sequence). The CDR3 spans 17 residues. CDR3 nucleotides: TGCAGTGCTAGAGTCAGGGGGACAGGGGCGTCCTACAATGAGCAGTTCTTC. Protein: CSARVRGTGASYNEQFF.

The chain links TRBV10-3 to TRBJ2-2; maybe TRBD2 (5 bases). Germline CDR1 ENHRY, CDR2 SYGVKD. CDR3 size: 12 residues. Trimming cost V 10 bases and J 6 bases, with 12 bases left between them. The CDR3 DNA follows: TGTGCCACCGAGAGGGAGTCCGGGGAGCTGTTTTTT. It yields the protein CATERESGELFF.

This clonotype was observed a handful of times. The chain carries TRBV12-3 or TRBV12-4 and TRBJ1-1; 7 bases are shared with TRBD1. This CDR3 comprises 16 residues. V was clipped by 6 bases and J by 1 base; unmatched bases: 11. The CDR3 spells CASSPRWDSSNTEAFF. CDR3 nucleotides: TGTGCCAGCAGCCCCCGCTGGGACAGTTCGAACACTGAAGCTTTCTTT.

V usage is TRBV10-2 and J usage is TRBJ2-5, with 8 bases identical to TRBD1. Germline lookup yields CDR1 WSHSY and CDR2 SAAADI. The length of the CDR3 is 13 residues. V lost 10 bases to trimming and J lost 5 bases; unmatched junction nucleotides: 9. The CDR3 spells CATGDRSMETQYF. The CDR3 DNA sequence: TGCGCCACCGGGGACAGGAGCATGGAGACCCAGTACTTC.

This clonotype was detected a few times. This rearrangement joins TRBV28 to TRBJ2-7, with D possibly TRBD2 on 6 matching bases. Germline CDR1 and CDR2: MDHEN and SYDVKM. The CDR3 is 15 amino acids. V lost 2 bases and J lost 0, with 11 bases in between. CDR3 DNA: TGTGCCAGCAGTTTAGGCGGGAAACTCTCCTACGAGCAGTACTTC. Its protein is CASSLGGKLSYEQYF.

This clonotype has a handful of counts. The chain combines TRBV9 with TRBJ2-4, with 8 bases that match TRBD1. After removal of 4 bases from V and 0 bases from J, the junction contained 3 bases not matched to a gene. Germline assignment: CDR1 SGDLS and CDR2 YYNGEE. This CDR3 has 15 amino acids. For the CDR3, the DNA is TGTGCCAGCAGCCTCACAGGGGGAGCCAAAAACATTCAGTACTTC. It is translated as CASSLTGGAKNIQYF.

J is TRBJ1-2 and V is TRBV20-1; D is unclear. The germline V gene encodes CDR1 DFQATT and CDR2 SNEGSKA (reference sequence). The V end lost 5 bases, the J end lost 6 bases, and 16 bases lay between the germline ends. The length of the CDR3 is 13 residues. The CDR3 DNA sequence: TGCAGTGCTTTACTCCCAGGAACGGATGGCTACACCTTC. Protein: CSALLPGTDGYTF.

This clonotype has only a few counts. This chain uses TRBV28 with TRBJ2-3; no clear D gene. The germline gives CDR1 MDHEN, CDR2 SYDVKM. This CDR3 contains 17 residues. The V and J ends lost 3 bases and 6 bases respectively, with 22 bases between them. The CDR3 nucleotides read TGTGCCAGCAGTTTCCCCCCGGGCCCAAGATGGCCCGATACGCAGTATTTT. Translation: CASSFPPGPRWPDTQYF.

Only a few counts were recorded for this clonotype. CDR3 region: CAISGFGGGSYEQYF. The CDR3 DNA reads TGTGCCATCAGCGGCTTTGGCGGGGGCTCCTACGAGCAGTACTTC. The chain carries TRBV10-3 and TRBJ2-7; TRBD2 matches at 7 bases. This CDR3 region has 15 residues. Per the germline V gene, CDR1 is ENHRY and CDR2 is SYGVKD. V shed 6 bases and J 0 bases; nucleotides not matched to a gene: 8.

This clonotype was seen a few times. The chain employs TRBV5-8 and TRBJ1-4; perhaps TRBD1 as D (5 bases). V was shortened by 4 bases and J by 4 bases, with 14 bases between the two germline ends. The CDR3 is made up of 15 amino acids. CDR1 and CDR2 (germline): SGHTS, YDEGEE. The CDR3 nucleotides are TGTGCCAGCAGCGTGGGACTCGTCGATAATGAAAAACTGTTTTTT. It yields the protein CASSVGLVDNEKLFF.

In its sample, this clonotype was seen a few times. V is TRBV24-1 and J is TRBJ2-1; 7 bases are a match to TRBD2. The CDR3 totals 15 residues. V was pared by 5 bases and J by 3 bases, with 6 bases of the junction left unmatched. Germline V gene lookup returns CDR1 KGHDR and CDR2 SFDVKD. The CDR3 DNA follows: TGTGCCACCAGTGGCCGGACTAGTAGCTACAATGAGCAGTTCTTC. Encoded protein: CATSGRTSSYNEQFF.

V is TRBV5-1 and J is TRBJ2-1, with TRBD2 matching 7 bases. V lost 0 bases, J lost 6 bases, and 6 bases stayed unmatched. Germline CDR1 and CDR2: SGHRS and YFSETQ. The CDR3 has 15 amino acids. The DNA for the CDR3 is TGCGCCAGCAGCTTGGGCGCTAGCGGAACCAATGAGCAGTTCTTC. Translating gives CASSLGASGTNEQFF.

The chain is built from TRBV3-1 and TRBJ2-1, with 10 bases that match TRBD1. V lost 6 bases, J lost 7 bases, and 9 bases stayed unmatched. The germline CDR1 and CDR2 sequences are LGHDT and YNNKEL (reference sequence). The CDR3 contains 15 residues. The CDR3 region is CASSTPGQGLNEQFF. The CDR3 region has the DNA TGTGCCAGCAGTACACCGGGACAGGGGTTAAATGAGCAGTTCTTC.

This clonotype was seen at least ten times. This CDR3 reads CASSLDGTEFYGYTF. The CDR3 DNA follows: TGCGCCAGCAGCTTAGACGGGACGGAATTTTATGGCTACACCTTC. J is TRBJ1-2 and V is TRBV5-1; weak D call: TRBD1 (5 bases). Trimming cost V 2 bases and J 5 bases, with 16 bases left between them. Germline CDR1 reads SGHRS; CDR2 reads YFSETQ. This CDR3 has 15 amino acids.

The rearrangement uses TRBV6-5 and TRBJ2-1; a possible D gene is TRBD2 (5 bases). V was clipped by 6 bases and J by 6 bases, with 12 bases between them. This CDR3 has 13 residues. Germline lookup yields CDR1 MNHEY and CDR2 SVGAGI. This CDR3 is CASRPPAVNEQFF. As DNA, the CDR3 is TGTGCCAGCAGGCCCCCAGCGGTCAATGAGCAGTTCTTC.

This clonotype has only a few counts. V gene TRBV6-2 or TRBV6-3 combines with J gene TRBJ2-3, with 8 bases lining up with TRBD1. The V gene's germline CDR1 is MNHEY and CDR2 SVGEGT. The junction had 7 bases not matched to a gene; V was cut back by 5 bases and J by 3 bases. CDR3 length: 15 residues. The CDR3 sequence: CASSRGQGETDTQYF. The CDR3 DNA reads TGTGCCAGCAGTCGCGGACAGGGAGAGACAGATACGCAGTATTTT.

The genes are TRBV9 and TRBJ2-1; weak D call: TRBD1 (5 bases). The CDR3 length is 12 residues. CDR1 and CDR2 (germline): SGDLS, YYNGEE. V was clipped by 4 bases and J by 9 bases, with 11 bases between them. The CDR3 DNA follows: TGTGCCAGCAGCCCAGCTCAGGGTGAGCAGTTCTTC. Its translation: CASSPAQGEQFF.

The chain combines TRBV7-8 with TRBJ2-5; no reliable D call. This CDR3 is 12 amino acids long. The germline CDR1 and CDR2 sequences are SGHVS and FQNEAQ. Between the trimmed V and J ends, which lost 5 bases and 5 bases, there was a span of 9 bases. The CDR3 coding sequence is TGTGCCAGCAGCCTTCCCCCCGAGACCCAGTACTTC. Protein product: CASSLPPETQYF.

In this sample, this clonotype turned up many times. The chain uses TRBV6-5 and TRBJ2-3; no firm D call. The CDR3 extends over 12 amino acids. V lost 3 bases to trimming and J lost 6 bases, with 7 bases between them. Germline CDR1 MNHEY, CDR2 SVGAGI. The CDR3 DNA reads TGTGCCAGCAGTTATTACGGGGATACGCAGTATTTT. As protein: CASSYYGDTQYF.

This clonotype is a singleton in its sample. The chain combines TRBV12-3 or TRBV12-4 with TRBJ2-7; TRBD2 aligns across 8 bases. The J segment lost 2 bases and the V segment lost 2 bases, leaving 2 bases of the junction unmatched. CDR3 length: 14 residues. This CDR3 reads CASSLSGSPYEQYF. Here the CDR3 DNA reads TGTGCCAGCAGTTTAAGCGGGAGTCCCTACGAGCAGTACTTC.

The V and J genes are TRBV7-2 and TRBJ1-1; perhaps TRBD1 as D (6 bases). CDR1 SGHTA and CDR2 FQGNSA come from the germline V gene. The CDR3 is 14 amino acids. V lost 7 bases and J lost 7, with 19 bases in between. CDR3 amino acids: CASNAPPGAGEAFF. CDR3 nucleotides: TGTGCCAGCAACGCACCACCAGGGGCAGGTGAAGCTTTCTTT. Full variable domain (rest looked up from reference TRBV7-2 and TRBJ1-1): GAGVSQSPSNKVTEKGKDVELRCDPISGHTALYWYRQSLGQGLEFLIYFQGNSAPDKSGLPSDRFSAERTGGSVSTLTIQRTQQEDSAVYLCASNAPPGAGEAFFGQGTRLTVV.

Ten or more counts support this clonotype. The chain couples TRBV4-2 to TRBJ2-1; 10 bases map to TRBD2. Germline V gene sequence: CDR1 LGHNA, CDR2 YNFKEQ. The CDR3 length is 16 residues. Unmatched junction bases numbered 8, after V lost 4 bases and J lost 5 bases. CDR3: CASSRASGSVDNEQFF. The CDR3 nucleotides read TGTGCCAGCAGCCGGGCTAGCGGGAGTGTAGACAATGAGCAGTTCTTC.

This clonotype was detected a few times. The chain employs TRBV3-1 and TRBJ2-2; no firm D call. The CDR3 is 13 residues long. Germline V gives CDR1 LGHDT, CDR2 YNNKEL (reference sequence). V lost 2 bases and J lost 7, with 8 bases in between. The CDR3 reads CASSQTRSGELFF. In nucleotides, the CDR3 is TGTGCCAGCAGCCAAACGAGGAGCGGGGAGCTGTTTTTT.

At least ten counts were recorded for this clonotype. The chain's CDR3 is CSARVAASSYEQYF. Written as DNA, the CDR3 is TGCAGTGCTAGGGTAGCGGCCAGCTCCTACGAGCAGTACTTC. The chain employs TRBV20-1 and TRBJ2-7, with a weak D call TRBD2 (6 bases). Germline CDR1 DFQATT, CDR2 SNEGSKA (reference sequence). The CDR3 extends over 14 amino acids. With 3 bases removed from V and 0 bases from J, the gap between germline ends came to 12 bases.

This rearrangement joins TRBV20-1 to TRBJ1-5; TRBD1 aligns across 8 bases. This CDR3 region has 17 residues. Trimming took 5 bases from V and 6 from J; bases not matched to a gene: 18. Germline V gives CDR1 DFQATT, CDR2 SNEGSKA (reference sequence). CDR3 loop: CSAYRPTGTGAGQPQHF. CDR3 DNA sequence: TGCAGTGCTTACCGCCCCACCGGGACAGGAGCGGGTCAGCCCCAGCATTTT.

The table lists this clonotype with a few counts. The chain combines TRBV5-1 with TRBJ2-5, with 7 bases aligning to TRBD1. The trim removed 3 bases at V and 1 base at J, leaving 12 bases unmatched. Germline assignment: CDR1 SGHRS and CDR2 YFSETQ. The CDR3 consists of 17 residues. Here the CDR3 reads CASSSGILGTAQETQYF. The CDR3 coding sequence is TGCGCCAGCAGCTCGGGGATACTCGGGACAGCCCAAGAGACCCAGTACTTC. The whole variable domain, remainder taken from reference TRBV5-1 and TRBJ2-5, is KAGVTQTPRYLIKTRGQQVTLSCSPISGHRSVSWYQQTPGQGLQFLFEYFSETQRNKGNFPGRFSGRQFSNSRSEMNVSTLELGDSALYLCASSSGILGTAQETQYFGPGTRLLVL.